This passage covers 13 T cell receptor beta chains from one sample sequenced in a study of blood T cell repertoires in COVID-19. Libraries were prepared by immunoSEQ multiplex PCR; TCRdb keeps only in-frame clonotypes and omits some of them. Of approximately 220,000 clones in the sample, roughly 89% were seen once. Sequencing input: PBMCs or T cells enriched from blood (not recorded which). Receptors were obtained from a man aged 30-40 years who had been exposed to COVID-19.

This clone showed up just once. The chain has TRBV30 and TRBJ2-7; TRBD1 aligns across 8 bases. Germline V gene data show CDR1 as GTSNPN and CDR2 as SVGIG (reference sequence). The CDR3 extends over 14 amino acids. Losses at the gene ends were 4 bases for V and 6 bases for J; bases not matched to a gene: 11. CDR3 in DNA: TGTGCCTGGAATTTCAGGGGGCGCGTGGGCGAGCAGTACTTC. Translated: CAWNFRGRVGEQYF. Using reference TRBV30 and TRBJ2-7 for the parts outside the CDR3, the full variable domain is SQTIHQWPATLVQPVGSPLSLECTVEGTSNPNLYWYRQAAGRGLQLLFYSVGIGQISSEVPQNLSASRPQDRQFILSSKKLLLSDSGFYLCAWNFRGRVGEQYFGPGTRLTVT.

The CDR3 nucleotides are TGCGCCAGCAGCCTGGATCCGGGACAGGATTCACCCCTCCACTTT. As protein: CASSLDPGQDSPLHF. This chain links TRBV5-1 with TRBJ1-6, with TRBD1 identical over 8 bases. Germline-derived CDR1 and CDR2 are SGHRS and YFSETQ. The CDR3 is 15 amino acids. The trim removed 4 bases at V and 8 bases at J, leaving 8 bases unmatched.

V and J are TRBV19 and TRBJ2-7; D uncertain. Trimming stripped 3 bases from V and 1 base from J, with 10 bases between. The CDR3 has 14 amino acids. Germline CDR1 is LNHDA and CDR2 is SQIVND (reference sequence). CDR3 coding DNA: TGTGCCAGTAGTATTCTCGGCGGATCCTACGAGCAGTACTTC. As protein: CASSILGGSYEQYF.

This sequence joins TRBV7-2 and TRBJ2-2, with D possibly being TRBD1 (5 bases). The CDR3 has 15 residues. Germline loops: CDR1 SGHTA, CDR2 FQGNSA. V lost 5 bases, J lost 3 bases, and 13 bases lay in between. CDR3 coding DNA: TGTGCCAGCAGCGTGCCTGGGGCGGACACCGGGGAGCTGTTTTTT. Protein: CASSVPGADTGELFF.

The J gene is TRBJ1-6, the V gene TRBV13; TRBD1 is a possible D gene (6 bases). The germline CDR1 and CDR2 sequences are PRHDT and FYEKMQ (reference sequence). There are 14 residues in the CDR3. Trimming took off 5 bases at V and 11 bases at J, with 16 bases between the two ends. CDR3 amino acids: CASSARDTVTPLHF. In DNA, the CDR3 is TGTGCCAGCAGCGCCCGGGACACGGTGACACCCCTCCACTTT.

The CDR3 protein is CSVQYSGANVLTF. In DNA form, the CDR3 reads TGCAGCGTACAGTACTCTGGGGCCAACGTCCTGACTTTC. This sequence joins TRBV29-1 and TRBJ2-6; D gene uncertain. Trimming removed 6 bases from V and 0 bases from J, with 6 bases in between. CDR1 is SQVTM, CDR2 ANQGSEA, per germline. The CDR3 sequence is 13 residues long.

The chain uses TRBV4-2 and TRBJ2-7; maybe TRBD2 (6 bases). Germline V gene sequence: CDR1 LGHNA, CDR2 YNFKEQ. The CDR3 runs to 17 residues. The ends were cut back, 0 bases at V and 3 bases at J, with 18 bases in the middle. DNA for the CDR3: TGTGCCAGCAGCCAAGAGTCCGGGAGATTAGGCCTCTACGAGCAGTACTTC. Amino acids: CASSQESGRLGLYEQYF.

The rearrangement links TRBV18 to TRBJ1-3; D is possibly TRBD1 (5 bases). Between the trimmed V and J ends, which lost 3 bases and 0 bases, there was a span of 12 bases. The germline CDR1 and CDR2 sequences are KGHSH and LQKENI. The CDR3 is made up of 16 amino acids. CDR3 bases: TGTGCCAGCTCACCTGACGGAGGGGTCTCTGGAAACACCATATATTTT. It encodes CASSPDGGVSGNTIYF.

The genes are TRBV6-1 and TRBJ1-5; D gene unclear. Germline CDR1 and CDR2: MNHNS and SASEGT. The V end lost 2 bases, the J end lost 2 bases, and 10 bases lay between the germline ends. The CDR3 is 15 residues long. The CDR3 reads CASSEMSTGNQPQHF. CDR3 DNA sequence: TGTGCCAGCAGTGAAATGTCAACGGGCAATCAGCCCCAGCATTTT.

J is TRBJ2-7 and V is TRBV30; D remains unclear. Germline V CDR1 and CDR2: GTSNPN, SVGIG (reference sequence). Trimming left V 0 bases short and J 4 bases short, with 4 bases between. The CDR3 is 11 residues long. CDR3 in amino acids: CAWSVHYEQYF. The CDR3 DNA follows: TGTGCCTGGAGTGTACATTACGAGCAGTACTTC.

The V call is TRBV4-1, the J call TRBJ1-3, with 7 bases matching TRBD1. This CDR3 has 15 amino acids. V lost 1 base to trimming and J lost 4 bases; unmatched junction nucleotides: 4. Germline V lookup: CDR1 MGHRA, CDR2 YSYEKL. In DNA form, the CDR3 reads TGCGCCAGCAGCCAAGGATGGACAGGAGGAAACACCATATATTTT. Encoded protein: CASSQGWTGGNTIYF.

The V call is TRBV9, the J call TRBJ2-1; tentatively, D is TRBD2 (6 bases). Germline-derived CDR1 and CDR2 are SGDLS and YYNGEE. There are 14 residues in the CDR3. The V end lost 0 bases, the J end lost 10 bases, and 14 bases lay between the germline ends. CDR3 sequence reads: CASSVETSRGEQFF. The DNA for the CDR3 is TGTGCCAGCAGCGTAGAAACTAGCCGGGGGGAGCAGTTCTTC.

This clone came up once. This chain links TRBV19 with TRBJ2-7, with TRBD2 matching over 7 bases. The CDR3 is 13 amino acids. Germline V gives CDR1 LNHDA, CDR2 SQIVND (reference sequence). J was trimmed by 3 bases and V by 5 bases; bases with no gene match: 4. CDR3 residues: CASSLPGGYEQYF. CDR3 DNA: TGTGCCAGTAGTCTTCCGGGGGGCTACGAGCAGTACTTC. Combining the CDR3 with reference TRBV19 and TRBJ2-7 gives the whole variable domain DGGITQSPKYLFRKEGQNVTLSCEQNLNHDAMYWYRQDPGQGLRLIYYSQIVNDFQKGDIAEGYSVSREKKESFPLTVTSAQKNPTAFYLCASSLPGGYEQYFGPGTRLTVT.